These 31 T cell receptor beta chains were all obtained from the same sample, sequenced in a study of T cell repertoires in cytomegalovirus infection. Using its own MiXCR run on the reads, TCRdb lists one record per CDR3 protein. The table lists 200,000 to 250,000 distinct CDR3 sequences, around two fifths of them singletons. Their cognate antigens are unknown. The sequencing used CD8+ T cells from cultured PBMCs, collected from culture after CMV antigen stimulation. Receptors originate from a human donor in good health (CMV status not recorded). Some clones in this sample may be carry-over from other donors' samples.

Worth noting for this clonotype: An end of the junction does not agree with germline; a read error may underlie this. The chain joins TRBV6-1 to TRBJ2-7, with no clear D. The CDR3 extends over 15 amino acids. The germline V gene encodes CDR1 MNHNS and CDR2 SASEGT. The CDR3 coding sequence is TGTGCCATCAGTGACCATTTAGTAAACTCCTACGAGCAGTACTTC. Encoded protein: CAISDHLVNSYEQYF.

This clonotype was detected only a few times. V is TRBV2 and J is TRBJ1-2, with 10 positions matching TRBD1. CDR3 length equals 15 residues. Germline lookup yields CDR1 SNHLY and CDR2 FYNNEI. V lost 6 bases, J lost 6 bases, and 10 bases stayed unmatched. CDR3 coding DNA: TGTGCCAGCAGCGTTTTGCAAGGGACAGGGGATGGCTACACCTTC. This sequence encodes CASSVLQGTGDGYTF.

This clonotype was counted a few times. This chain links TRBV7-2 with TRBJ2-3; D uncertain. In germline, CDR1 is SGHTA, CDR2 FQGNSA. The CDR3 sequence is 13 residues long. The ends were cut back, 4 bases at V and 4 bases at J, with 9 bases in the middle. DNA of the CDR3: TGTGCCAGCAGCTCGGTCGCGGCAGATACGCAGTATTTT. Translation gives CASSSVAADTQYF.

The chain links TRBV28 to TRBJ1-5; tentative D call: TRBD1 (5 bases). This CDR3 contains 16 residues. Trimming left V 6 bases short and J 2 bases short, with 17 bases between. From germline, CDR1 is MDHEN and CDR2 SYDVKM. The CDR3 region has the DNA TGTGCCAGCAGCTTCCATGGGGCGCGAGGCAATCAGCCCCAGCATTTT. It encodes CASSFHGARGNQPQHF.

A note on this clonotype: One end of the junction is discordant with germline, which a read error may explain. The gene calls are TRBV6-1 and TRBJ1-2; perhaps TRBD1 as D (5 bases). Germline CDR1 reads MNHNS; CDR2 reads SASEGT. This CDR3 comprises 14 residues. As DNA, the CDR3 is TGTGCAAGCAGTGAGGGGTGTCATAACTATGGCTACACCTTC. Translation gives CASSEGCHNYGYTF.

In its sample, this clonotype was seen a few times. Written as DNA, the CDR3 is TGTGCCAGCACCTGGGCCAAGCGGATAAGCACAGATACGCAGTATTTT. This sequence encodes CASTWAKRISTDTQYF. The V and J genes are TRBV12-3 or TRBV12-4 and TRBJ2-3; tentatively, D is TRBD2 (5 bases). Between the trimmed V and J ends, which lost 7 bases and 0 bases, there was a span of 17 bases. The CDR3 is 16 amino acids.

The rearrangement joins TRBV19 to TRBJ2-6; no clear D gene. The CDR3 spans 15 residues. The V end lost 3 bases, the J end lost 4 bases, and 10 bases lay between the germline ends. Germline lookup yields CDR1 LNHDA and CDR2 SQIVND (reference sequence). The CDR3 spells CASSIPPNGANVLTF. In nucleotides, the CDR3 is TGTGCCAGTAGTATCCCCCCTAACGGGGCCAACGTCCTGACTTTC.

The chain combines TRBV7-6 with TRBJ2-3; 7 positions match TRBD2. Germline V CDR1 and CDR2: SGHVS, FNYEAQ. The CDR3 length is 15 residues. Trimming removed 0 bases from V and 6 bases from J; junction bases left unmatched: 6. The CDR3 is CASSLAGGSQDTQYF. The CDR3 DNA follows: TGTGCCAGCAGCTTAGCGGGGGGGAGCCAGGATACGCAGTATTTT.

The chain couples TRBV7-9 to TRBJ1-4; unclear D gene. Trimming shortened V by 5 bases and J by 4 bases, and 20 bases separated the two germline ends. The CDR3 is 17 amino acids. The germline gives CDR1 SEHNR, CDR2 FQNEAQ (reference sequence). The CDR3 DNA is TGTGCCAGCAGCCGACCCATGAGTGAGGGCCTTAATGAAAAACTGTTTTTT. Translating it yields CASSRPMSEGLNEKLFF. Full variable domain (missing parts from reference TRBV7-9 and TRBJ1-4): DTGVSQNPRHKITKRGQNVTFRCDPISEHNRLYWYRQTLGQGPEFLTYFQNEAQLEKSRLLSDRFSAERPKGSFSTLEIQRTEQGDSAMYLCASSRPMSEGLNEKLFFGSGTQLSVL.

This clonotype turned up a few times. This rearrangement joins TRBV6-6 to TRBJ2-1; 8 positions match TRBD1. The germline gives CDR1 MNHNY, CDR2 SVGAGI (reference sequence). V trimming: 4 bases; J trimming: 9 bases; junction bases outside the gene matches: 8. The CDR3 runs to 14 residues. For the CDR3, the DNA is TGTGCCAGCAGTTCGTCAGACAGGGGAATTGAGCAGTTCTTC. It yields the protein CASSSSDRGIEQFF.

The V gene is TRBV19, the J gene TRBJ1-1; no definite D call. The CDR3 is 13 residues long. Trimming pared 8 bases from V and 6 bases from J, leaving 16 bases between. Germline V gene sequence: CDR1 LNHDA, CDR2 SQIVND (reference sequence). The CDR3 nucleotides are TGTGCCAGTTCCACCGGGCCCGGATCTGAAGCTTTCTTT. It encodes CASSTGPGSEAFF.

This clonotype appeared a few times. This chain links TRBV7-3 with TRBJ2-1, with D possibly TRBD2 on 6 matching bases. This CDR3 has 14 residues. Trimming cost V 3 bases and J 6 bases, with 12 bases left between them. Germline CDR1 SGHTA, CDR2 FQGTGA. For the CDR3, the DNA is TGTGCCAGCAGCTTCGAGGCGGGATCCAATGAGCAGTTCTTC. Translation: CASSFEAGSNEQFF. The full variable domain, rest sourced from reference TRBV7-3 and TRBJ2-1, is GAGVSQTPSNKVTEKGKYVELRCDPISGHTALYWYRQSLGQGPEFLIYFQGTGAADDSGLPNDRFFAVRPEGSVSTLKIQRTERGDSAVYLCASSFEAGSNEQFFGPGTRLTVL.

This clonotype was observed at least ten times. The chain's CDR3 is CSARTSGMGYNEQFF. The CDR3 nucleotides read TGCAGTGCCCGGACTAGCGGGATGGGTTACAATGAGCAGTTCTTC. The chain links TRBV20-1 to TRBJ2-1; 12 nucleotides agree with TRBD2. The germline V gene encodes CDR1 DFQATT and CDR2 SNEGSKA (reference sequence). J gave up 4 bases and V 6 bases, and 7 bases lay outside the gene matches. The CDR3 sequence is 15 residues long.

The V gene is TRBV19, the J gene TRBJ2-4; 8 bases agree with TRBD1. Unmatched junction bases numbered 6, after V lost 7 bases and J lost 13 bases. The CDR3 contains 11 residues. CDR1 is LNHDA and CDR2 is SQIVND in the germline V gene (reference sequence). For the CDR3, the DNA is TGTGCCAGTATGGACAGGGAAAAACAGTACTTC. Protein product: CASMDREKQYF.

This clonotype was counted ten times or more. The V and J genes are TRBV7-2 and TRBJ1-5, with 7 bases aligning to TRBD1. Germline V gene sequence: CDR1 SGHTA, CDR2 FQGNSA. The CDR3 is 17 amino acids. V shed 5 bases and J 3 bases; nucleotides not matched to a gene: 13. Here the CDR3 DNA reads TGTGCCAGCAGCGCGTCGGGACACAGGGGCTCCAATCAGCCCCAGCATTTT. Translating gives CASSASGHRGSNQPQHF.

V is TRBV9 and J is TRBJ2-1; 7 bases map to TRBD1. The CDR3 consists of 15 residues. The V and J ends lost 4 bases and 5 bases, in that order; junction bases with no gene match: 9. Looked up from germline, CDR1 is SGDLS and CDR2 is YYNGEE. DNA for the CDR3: TGTGCCAGCAGCCCAGGGGGACAGCTACACAATGAGCAGTTCTTC. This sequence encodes CASSPGGQLHNEQFF. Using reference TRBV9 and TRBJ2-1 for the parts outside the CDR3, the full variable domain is DSGVTQTPKHLITATGQRVTLRCSPRSGDLSVYWYQQSLDQGLQFLIQYYNGEERAKGNILERFSAQQFPDLHSELNLSSLELGDSALYFCASSPGGQLHNEQFFGPGTRLTVL.

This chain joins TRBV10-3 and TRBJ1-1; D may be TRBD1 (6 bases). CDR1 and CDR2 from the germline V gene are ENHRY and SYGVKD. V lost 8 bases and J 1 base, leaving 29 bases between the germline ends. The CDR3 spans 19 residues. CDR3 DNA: TGTGCCATCGGAAGAAGAGGAGAGGGCACAGGGTGGGCGAACACTGAAGCTTTCTTT. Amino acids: CAIGRRGEGTGWANTEAFF.

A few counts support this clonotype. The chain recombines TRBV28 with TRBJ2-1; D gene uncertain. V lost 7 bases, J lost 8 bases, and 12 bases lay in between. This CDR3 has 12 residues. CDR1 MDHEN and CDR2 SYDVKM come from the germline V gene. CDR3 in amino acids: CASTKVSDEQFF. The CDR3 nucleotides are TGTGCCAGCACCAAGGTGAGCGATGAGCAGTTCTTC.

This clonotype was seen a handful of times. CDR3 loop: CASSLNGGGSGANVLTF. Here the CDR3 DNA reads TGTGCCAGCAGCTTAAATGGAGGGGGCTCTGGGGCCAACGTCCTGACTTTC. The chain joins TRBV7-9 to TRBJ2-6, with D perhaps given as TRBD1 or TRBD2 (6 bases each). The CDR3 is made up of 17 amino acids. Germline V gene lookup returns CDR1 SEHNR and CDR2 FQNEAQ (reference sequence). Trimming cost V 2 bases and J 0 bases, with 11 bases left between them.

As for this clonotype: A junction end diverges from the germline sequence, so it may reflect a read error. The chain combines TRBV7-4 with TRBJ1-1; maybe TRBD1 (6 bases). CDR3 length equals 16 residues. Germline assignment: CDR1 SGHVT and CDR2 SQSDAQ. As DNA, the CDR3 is TGTGCTAGCAGCTTAGTGTGGGGGCAGGGCTGGACTGAAGCTTTCTTT. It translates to CASSLVWGQGWTEAFF.

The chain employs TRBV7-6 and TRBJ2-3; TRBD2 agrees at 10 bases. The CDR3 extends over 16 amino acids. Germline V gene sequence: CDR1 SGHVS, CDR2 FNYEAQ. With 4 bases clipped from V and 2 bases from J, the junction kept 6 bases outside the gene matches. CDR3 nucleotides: TGTGCCAGCAGCTCGTCTAGCGGGGGCCTCACAGATACGCAGTATTTT. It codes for CASSSSSGGLTDTQYF. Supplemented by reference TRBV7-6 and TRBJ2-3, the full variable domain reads GAGVSQSPRYKVTKRGQDVALRCDPISGHVSLYWYRQALGQGPEFLTYFNYEAQQDKSGLPNDRFSAERPEGSISTLTIQRTEQRDSAMYRCASSSSSGGLTDTQYFGPGTRLTVL.

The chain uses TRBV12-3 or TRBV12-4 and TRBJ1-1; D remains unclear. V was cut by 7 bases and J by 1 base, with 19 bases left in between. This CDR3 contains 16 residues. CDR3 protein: CASTGANGIANTEAFF. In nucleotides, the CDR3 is TGTGCCAGCACAGGCGCGAACGGGATAGCGAACACTGAAGCTTTCTTT.

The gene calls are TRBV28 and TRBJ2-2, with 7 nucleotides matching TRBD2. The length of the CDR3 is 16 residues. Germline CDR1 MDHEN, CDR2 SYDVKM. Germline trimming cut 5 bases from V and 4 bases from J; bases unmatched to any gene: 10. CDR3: CASSPPREGPTGELFF. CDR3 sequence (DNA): TGTGCCAGCAGTCCTCCCAGGGAGGGGCCCACCGGGGAGCTGTTTTTT. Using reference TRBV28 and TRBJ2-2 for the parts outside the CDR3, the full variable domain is DVKVTQSSRYLVKRTGEKVFLECVQDMDHENMFWYRQDPGLGLRLIYFSYDVKMKEKGDIPEGYSVSREKKERFSLILESASTNQTSMYLCASSPPREGPTGELFFGEGSRLTVL.

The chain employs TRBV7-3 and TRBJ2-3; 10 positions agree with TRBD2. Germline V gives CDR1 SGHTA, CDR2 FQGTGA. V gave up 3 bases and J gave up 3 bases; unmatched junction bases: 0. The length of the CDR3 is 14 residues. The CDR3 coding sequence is TGTGCCAGCAGCTTTAGCGGGAGGACAGATACGCAGTATTTT. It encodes CASSFSGRTDTQYF.

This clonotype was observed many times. The CDR3, as DNA: TGTGCCAGCAGCCAAGATAGGAGGCTAGCGGTAAACGATACGCAGTATTTT. It specifies CASSQDRRLAVNDTQYF. The rearrangement joins TRBV4-2 to TRBJ2-3; 7 positions agree with TRBD2. V was clipped by 0 bases and J by 6 bases; unmatched bases: 12. The germline V gene encodes CDR1 LGHNA and CDR2 YNFKEQ. The CDR3 contains 17 residues.

The CDR3 DNA sequence: TGTGCCAGCAGCCTTACTAGCGAGGGCTACAATGAGCAGTTCTTC. It yields the protein CASSLTSEGYNEQFF. The rearrangement uses TRBV28 and TRBJ2-1; 7 nucleotides match TRBD2. The CDR3 has 15 amino acids. Germline V gene lookup returns CDR1 MDHEN and CDR2 SYDVKM. The V segment lost 6 bases and the J segment 3 bases; nucleotides outside the gene matches: 8.

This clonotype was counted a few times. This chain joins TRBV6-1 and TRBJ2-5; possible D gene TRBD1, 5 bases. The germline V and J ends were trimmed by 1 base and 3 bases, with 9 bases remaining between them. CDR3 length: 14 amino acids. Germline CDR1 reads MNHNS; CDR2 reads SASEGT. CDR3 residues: CASSEVGREETQYF. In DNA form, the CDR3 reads TGTGCCAGCAGTGAAGTGGGGCGCGAAGAGACCCAGTACTTC.

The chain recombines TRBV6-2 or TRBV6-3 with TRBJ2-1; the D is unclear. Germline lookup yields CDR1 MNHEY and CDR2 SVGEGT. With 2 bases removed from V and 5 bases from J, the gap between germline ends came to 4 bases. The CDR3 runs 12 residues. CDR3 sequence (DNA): TGTGCCAGCAGTTACCCGAACAATGAGCAGTTCTTC. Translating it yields CASSYPNNEQFF.

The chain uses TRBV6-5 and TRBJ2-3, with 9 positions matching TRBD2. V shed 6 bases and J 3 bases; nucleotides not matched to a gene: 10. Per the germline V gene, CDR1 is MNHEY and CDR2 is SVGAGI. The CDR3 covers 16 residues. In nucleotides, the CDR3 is TGTGCCAGCAGCCAACAGCCCGCGGGGGGGACAGATACGCAGTATTTT. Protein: CASSQQPAGGTDTQYF.

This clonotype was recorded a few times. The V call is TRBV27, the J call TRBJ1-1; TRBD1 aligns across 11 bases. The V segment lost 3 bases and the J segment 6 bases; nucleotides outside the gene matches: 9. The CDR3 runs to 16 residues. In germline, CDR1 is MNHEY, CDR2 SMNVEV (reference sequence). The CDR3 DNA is TGTGCCAGCAGTTTGAGGACAGGGGGCGTAGGCGCTGAAGCTTTCTTT. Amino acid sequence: CASSLRTGGVGAEAFF.

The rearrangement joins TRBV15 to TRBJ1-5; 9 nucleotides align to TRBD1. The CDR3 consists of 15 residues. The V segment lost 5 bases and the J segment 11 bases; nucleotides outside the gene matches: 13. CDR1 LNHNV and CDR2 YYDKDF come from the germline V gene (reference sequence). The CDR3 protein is CATSPDRGVGSAQHF. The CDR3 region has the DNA TGTGCCACCAGCCCCGACAGGGGGGTTGGGTCAGCCCAGCATTTT.